The 28 T cell receptor beta chains given below trace back to one sample, sequenced in a study of T cell changes during pregnancy in multiple sclerosis. TCRdb's copy holds only in-frame clones and misses some; the assay was immunoSEQ multiplex PCR. Altogether almost 40,000 clones are present, 85% to 95% being singletons, with the ten largest covering roughly 0.38%. The input for sequencing was CD4+ T cells from peripheral blood mononuclear cells, taken in the third trimester of pregnancy. The receptors shown here come from a female donor in good health, enrolled as a control in a pregnancy study.

The V gene is TRBV6-1, the J gene TRBJ1-5, with 7 bases fitting TRBD1. V shed 4 bases and J 1 base; nucleotides not matched to a gene: 1. Germline V gene lookup returns CDR1 MNHNS and CDR2 SASEGT. The CDR3 spans 14 residues. This CDR3 is CASSVQGSNQPQHF. DNA for the CDR3: TGTGCCAGCAGTGTACAGGGGAGCAATCAGCCCCAGCATTTT.

This clone has more than one count but fewer than ten. Written as DNA, the CDR3 is TGTGCCACAAGCGGTAACACAGATACGCAGTATTTT. It is translated as CATSGNTDTQYF. V is TRBV28 and J is TRBJ2-3; D may be TRBD2 (5 bases). The V and J ends lost 10 bases and 2 bases respectively, with 10 bases between them. The CDR3 spans 12 residues. The germline V gene encodes CDR1 MDHEN and CDR2 SYDVKM.

The gene calls are TRBV7-8 and TRBJ2-7, with D possibly matching TRBD1 (5 bases). V was cut by 1 base and J by 6 bases, with 10 bases left in between. The CDR3 is 13 amino acids. Per the germline V gene, CDR1 is SGHVS and CDR2 is FQNEAQ. The CDR3 DNA reads as TGTGCCAGCAGCTTAGTCGACAGAGGCGAGCAGTACTTC. Translated: CASSLVDRGEQYF.

This rearrangement joins TRBV19 to TRBJ1-5, with D unclear. The CDR3 is 16 residues long. CDR1 is LNHDA and CDR2 is SQIVND in the germline V gene (reference sequence). V was pared by 5 bases and J by 1 base, with 15 bases between. CDR3 in amino acids: CASSFSAEWSNQPQHF. In nucleotides, the CDR3 is TGTGCCAGTAGTTTTTCCGCGGAGTGGAGCAATCAGCCCCAGCATTTT.

The chain joins TRBV9 to TRBJ2-2, with no clear D. The germline V gene encodes CDR1 SGDLS and CDR2 YYNGEE. The CDR3 spans 13 residues. Trimming left V 2 bases short and J 2 bases short, with 4 bases between. This CDR3 reads CASSVSNTGELFF. The CDR3 DNA reads as TGTGCCAGCAGCGTTAGTAACACCGGGGAGCTGTTTTTT.

The J gene is TRBJ2-1, the V gene TRBV5-1; TRBD1 agrees at 9 bases. The germline V gene has CDR1 SGHRS and CDR2 YFSETQ. V shed 3 bases, J shed 10 bases, and the junction held 11 bases outside the gene matches. The CDR3 has 15 amino acids. The chain's CDR3 is CASSSTGGPNVEQFF. CDR3 bases: TGCGCCAGCAGCTCAACAGGGGGCCCCAATGTGGAGCAGTTCTTC.

The J gene is TRBJ2-7, the V gene TRBV19; TRBD2 matches at 10 bases. CDR3 length: 16 amino acids. V shed 4 bases, J shed 6 bases, and the junction held 12 bases outside the gene matches. Germline CDR1 reads LNHDA; CDR2 reads SQIVND (reference sequence). As DNA, the CDR3 is TGTGCCAGTAGTACCCAATCACCGGGACTAGCGACCGAGCAGTACTTC. Amino acids: CASSTQSPGLATEQYF.

The chain recombines TRBV6-5 with TRBJ2-1; D remains unclear. The CDR3 covers 12 residues. With 6 bases removed from V and 4 bases from J, the gap between germline ends came to 7 bases. Per the germline V gene, CDR1 is MNHEY and CDR2 is SVGAGI. CDR3 in amino acids: CASRRRYNEQFF. CDR3 nucleotide sequence: TGTGCCAGCAGACGCAGATACAATGAGCAGTTCTTC.

This sequence joins TRBV7-2 and TRBJ2-7; 10 positions agree with TRBD2. The junction had 4 bases not matched to a gene; V was cut back by 4 bases and J by 1 base. The CDR3 has 15 amino acids. Germline-derived CDR1 and CDR2 are SGHTA and FQGNSA. CDR3 sequence (DNA): TGTGCCAGCAGCTCCTCTAGCGGGGGTTCCTACGAGCAGTACTTC. This codes for CASSSSSGGSYEQYF.

The rearrangement links TRBV6-5 to TRBJ2-3; D remains unclear. Per germline, CDR1 MNHEY and CDR2 SVGAGI. CDR3 length: 15 residues. V was clipped by 1 base and J by 0 bases, with 8 bases between them. The CDR3 DNA reads TGTGCCAGCAGTTACTTCAGCGATAGCACAGATACGCAGTATTTT. Protein product: CASSYFSDSTDTQYF.

This clone was seen a handful of times. The chain recombines TRBV9 with TRBJ2-2, with D perhaps matching TRBD1 (6 bases). Germline V gene data show CDR1 as SGDLS and CDR2 as YYNGEE. The CDR3 contains 14 residues. V was cut by 0 bases and J by 7 bases, with 10 bases left in between. Here the CDR3 DNA reads TGTGCCAGCAGCGTAGTGGACAGCTACGGGGAGCTGTTTTTT. Amino acids: CASSVVDSYGELFF.

The chain joins TRBV6-5 to TRBJ1-1, with D uncertain. The V end was cut by 0 bases, the J end by 7 bases, with 9 bases between. Germline loops: CDR1 MNHEY, CDR2 SVGAGI. The CDR3 runs to 13 residues. The CDR3 loop reads CASSYSRRDEAFF. The CDR3 nucleotides are TGTGCCAGCAGTTACTCGAGGAGGGATGAAGCTTTCTTT.

CDR3 sequence reads: CASSIPNQPQHF. CDR3 DNA sequence: TGTGCCAGTAGTATCCCAAATCAGCCCCAGCATTTT. V usage is TRBV19 and J usage is TRBJ1-5; D ambiguous. Germline V CDR1 and CDR2: LNHDA, SQIVND (reference sequence). The V and J ends lost 3 bases and 4 bases respectively, with 4 bases between them. This CDR3 contains 12 residues. Supplemented by reference TRBV19 and TRBJ1-5, the full variable domain reads DGGITQSPKYLFRKEGQNVTLSCEQNLNHDAMYWYRQDPGQGLRLIYYSQIVNDFQKGDIAEGYSVSREKKESFPLTVTSAQKNPTAFYLCASSIPNQPQHFGDGTRLSIL.

This chain links TRBV5-6 with TRBJ2-2; D is possibly TRBD1 (5 bases). CDR1 and CDR2 (germline): SGHDT, YYEEEE. V lost 3 bases and J 4 bases, leaving 13 bases between the germline ends. The CDR3 runs 15 residues. The chain's CDR3 is CASSYGPGSTGELFF. Written as DNA, the CDR3 is TGTGCCAGCAGCTACGGCCCAGGGTCCACCGGGGAGCTGTTTTTT.

On this clone itself: At the DNA level, this CDR3 is encoded by other sequences in the same sample as well. The J gene is TRBJ1-1, the V gene TRBV6-5; D unresolved. CDR1 is MNHEY and CDR2 is SVGAGI in the germline V gene. The V end was cut by 2 bases, the J end by 0 bases, with 7 bases between. The CDR3 length is 14 residues. The CDR3 is CASSYRGLNTEAFF. CDR3 in DNA: TGTGCCAGCAGTTACCGCGGCCTGAACACTGAAGCTTTCTTT.

The V gene is TRBV11-2, the J gene TRBJ1-6, with 7 bases that match TRBD1. The CDR3 consists of 17 residues. CDR1 is SGHAT, CDR2 FQNNGV, per germline. V was pared by 0 bases and J by 0 bases, with 2 bases of the junction left unmatched. CDR3 sequence reads: CASSLEPGGSYNSPLHF. The DNA of the CDR3 is TGTGCCAGCAGCTTAGAGCCAGGGGGCTCCTATAATTCACCCCTCCACTTT.

Regarding this clone: An end of the junction does not agree with germline; a read error may underlie this. The genes are TRBV2 and TRBJ2-7; D is undetermined. This CDR3 is built from 15 residues. Germline V CDR1 and CDR2: SNHLY, FYNNEI. CDR3 sequence: CASREGTVSSYEQYF. The CDR3 bases are TGTGCCAGCAGGGAAGGTACAGTAAGCTCCTACGAGCAGTACTTC.

The chain uses TRBV7-9 and TRBJ2-2; 9 bases are shared with TRBD1. Per the germline V gene, CDR1 is SEHNR and CDR2 is FQNEAQ (reference sequence). V lost 5 bases, J lost 9 bases, and 10 bases stayed unmatched. The CDR3 loop spans 15 amino acids. The CDR3 DNA reads as TGTGCCAGCAGCGGCATGCACAGGGGGCATTGGGAGCTGTTTTTT. Amino acids: CASSGMHRGHWELFF.

The chain employs TRBV10-3 and TRBJ1-5; 7 nucleotides line up with TRBD1. The germline V gene encodes CDR1 ENHRY and CDR2 SYGVKD. Trimming at V came to 2 bases and at J to 3 bases, leaving 7 bases not matched to a gene. There are 16 residues in the CDR3. CDR3 in DNA: TGTGCCATCAGTGAGGGAGACAGGGCCCCCAATCAGCCCCAGCATTTT. Amino acids: CAISEGDRAPNQPQHF.

The rearrangement uses TRBV19 and TRBJ2-2, with D possibly matching TRBD2 (5 bases). CDR3 length equals 15 residues. Between the trimmed V and J ends, which lost 6 bases and 0 bases, there was a span of 11 bases. CDR1 and CDR2 (germline): LNHDA, SQIVND (reference sequence). This CDR3 is CASRWGVANTGELFF. The CDR3 region has the DNA TGTGCCAGTAGATGGGGAGTCGCGAACACCGGGGAGCTGTTTTTT.

The chain carries TRBV15 and TRBJ1-1; D is uncertain. With 0 bases removed from V and 2 bases from J, the gap between germline ends came to 13 bases. Germline loops: CDR1 LNHNV, CDR2 YYDKDF (reference sequence). CDR3 length equals 16 residues. The CDR3 sequence: CATSRDNPGSNTEAFF. The CDR3 DNA reads TGTGCCACCAGCAGAGATAATCCAGGATCCAACACTGAAGCTTTCTTT.

A note on this clone: Its ends do not fully match the called genes, so a read error is possible. The chain combines TRBV6-1 with TRBJ2-2; 11 positions agree with TRBD1. Germline CDR1 and CDR2: MNHNS and SASEGT. CDR3 size: 18 residues. CDR3 nucleotide sequence: TGTGCCAGCAGTGCCGGGACAGGGGGTCTAGGGAGCACCGGGGAGCCGTTTTTT. Its translation is CASSAGTGGLGSTGEPFF.

In this sample, this clone turned up a few times. The chain recombines TRBV7-9 with TRBJ1-5; 7 positions match TRBD1. The CDR3 spans 16 residues. The germline V gene has CDR1 SEHNR and CDR2 FQNEAQ (reference sequence). J lost 3 bases, V lost 1 base, and 6 bases had no gene match. CDR3 in DNA: TGTGCCAGCAGCTTAGTTCGCAGGGGGTCCAATCAGCCCCAGCATTTT. This gives the protein CASSLVRRGSNQPQHF.

This chain links TRBV29-1 with TRBJ2-2; weak D call: TRBD2 (6 bases). The CDR3 is 13 amino acids. The V gene's germline CDR1 is SQVTM and CDR2 ANQGSEA. Trimming took off 4 bases at V and 2 bases at J, with 8 bases between the two ends. CDR3 bases: TGCAGCGTTGGGGAGGTCAACACCGGGGAGCTGTTTTTT. This translates into CSVGEVNTGELFF.

The gene calls are TRBV30 and TRBJ1-2; D gene ambiguous. This CDR3 has 13 amino acids. The germline gives CDR1 GTSNPN, CDR2 SVGIG (reference sequence). The germline V and J ends were trimmed by 2 bases and 0 bases, with 7 bases remaining between them. The CDR3: CAWSPDTNYGYTF. For the CDR3, the DNA is TGTGCCTGGAGTCCCGACACTAACTATGGCTACACCTTC.

The rearrangement uses TRBV6-1 and TRBJ1-1, with D unclear. CDR1 is MNHNS, CDR2 SASEGT, per germline. Trimming stripped 4 bases from V and 0 bases from J, with 6 bases between. The CDR3 totals 13 residues. CDR3 bases: TGTGCCAGCAGTGTAGGAGTGAACACTGAAGCTTTCTTT. This translates into CASSVGVNTEAFF.

The chain is built from TRBV9 and TRBJ1-4, with D tentatively TRBD1 (5 bases). Germline V gene data show CDR1 as SGDLS and CDR2 as YYNGEE. This CDR3 is 14 amino acids long. The V end lost 6 bases, the J end lost 4 bases, and 13 bases lay between the germline ends. The CDR3 protein is CASNRQSFNEKLFF. Here the CDR3 DNA reads TGTGCCAGCAACCGACAGTCCTTTAATGAAAAACTGTTTTTT.

This clone was picked up a small number of times. The identical CDR3 is also encoded by other nucleotide sequences in the sample. The J gene is TRBJ1-1, the V gene TRBV9; D is unclear. CDR1 is SGDLS and CDR2 is YYNGEE in the germline V gene. This CDR3 comprises 13 residues. With 0 bases removed from V and 0 bases from J, the gap between germline ends came to 3 bases. This chain's CDR3 is CASSVAVNTEAFF. Here the CDR3 DNA reads TGTGCCAGCAGCGTAGCTGTGAACACTGAAGCTTTCTTT.